The 21 T cell receptor beta chains reported below all come from one sample, sequenced in a study of T cells in tuberculosis. Cells were sorted from thawed PBMC rested overnight and stained with GMM-loaded CD1B tetramer, viability dye and anti-CD3. CD1B tetramers were loaded with Rhodococcus equi-derived C32 glucose monomycolate. Assay used: immunoSEQ multiplex PCR; TCRdb lists only in-frame clones, some missing. The sample has 60,000 or so clones, roughly 79% seen once; the top ten hold 9.5% to 15%. The source material was CD1b-GMM tetramer-negative cells sorted from PBMCs. Receptors were obtained from an adult woman with latent tuberculosis.

The rearrangement links TRBV19 to TRBJ2-7; weak D call: TRBD2 (5 bases). CDR3 length equals 15 residues. Germline CDR1 LNHDA, CDR2 SQIVND (reference sequence). With 1 base removed from V and 0 bases from J, the gap between germline ends came to 10 bases. The CDR3 region is CASSIGFRGSYEQYF. Here the CDR3 DNA reads TGTGCCAGTAGTATAGGGTTCCGGGGCTCCTACGAGCAGTACTTC.

The genes are TRBV19 and TRBJ2-1; tentatively, D is TRBD2 (6 bases). The germline V gene has CDR1 LNHDA and CDR2 SQIVND (reference sequence). V dropped 6 bases and J dropped 0 bases, with 9 bases sitting between them. This CDR3 is 14 amino acids long. The DNA of the CDR3 is TGTGCCAGTAGACGGGGGTTCTCCTACAATGAGCAGTTCTTC. Translation: CASRRGFSYNEQFF.

The chain carries TRBV5-1 and TRBJ2-3; TRBD1 aligns across 8 bases. Per the germline V gene, CDR1 is SGHRS and CDR2 is YFSETQ. This CDR3 is 15 amino acids long. Trimming took 4 bases from V and 5 from J; bases not matched to a gene: 9. This CDR3 is CASSPPTGALDTQYF. DNA of the CDR3: TGCGCCAGCAGCCCCCCGACAGGGGCACTAGATACGCAGTATTTT.

The chain carries TRBV7-2 and TRBJ1-2; 9 bases map to TRBD1. Germline CDR1 SGHTA, CDR2 FQGNSA. The V segment lost 4 bases and the J segment 7 bases; nucleotides outside the gene matches: 7. The CDR3 is 14 residues long. The CDR3 spells CASSYAGQGSGYTF. Here the CDR3 DNA reads TGTGCCAGCAGCTACGCGGGACAGGGCTCTGGCTACACCTTC. The full variable domain, completed using reference TRBV7-2 and TRBJ1-2, is GAGVSQSPSNKVTEKGKDVELRCDPISGHTALYWYRQSLGQGLEFLIYFQGNSAPDKSGLPSDRFSAERTGGSVSTLTIQRTQQEDSAVYLCASSYAGQGSGYTFGSGTRLTVV.

The V gene is TRBV6-6, the J gene TRBJ2-2; D might be TRBD2 (6 bases). The length of the CDR3 is 13 residues. V dropped 4 bases and J dropped 6 bases, with 9 bases sitting between them. The germline CDR1 and CDR2 sequences are MNHNY and SVGAGI (reference sequence). In DNA form, the CDR3 reads TGTGCCAGCAGTTCGGACTATTCCGGGGAGCTGTTTTTT. Translating it yields CASSSDYSGELFF.

The chain recombines TRBV28 with TRBJ1-2, with D hard to call. There are 13 residues in the CDR3. Germline CDR1 is MDHEN and CDR2 is SYDVKM. The V and J ends lost 5 bases and 3 bases respectively, with 10 bases between them. The DNA for the CDR3 is TGTGCCAGCAGTATTCCTCCAGACTATGGCTACACCTTC. The encoded protein is CASSIPPDYGYTF.

The chain is built from TRBV27 and TRBJ2-1; 12 bases are shared with TRBD2. CDR1 is MNHEY and CDR2 is SMNVEV in the germline V gene (reference sequence). Unmatched junction bases numbered 7, after V lost 3 bases and J lost 10 bases. CDR3 size: 15 residues. CDR3 region: CASSLTSGGDREQFF. CDR3 DNA sequence: TGTGCCAGCAGTTTGACTAGCGGGGGCGATCGGGAGCAGTTCTTC.

This clone was seen only once. The J gene is TRBJ1-3, the V gene TRBV5-1, with D maybe TRBD1 (5 bases). Germline values: CDR1 SGHRS, CDR2 YFSETQ. This CDR3 has 15 amino acids. The ends were cut back, 1 base at V and 0 bases at J, with 8 bases in the middle. The CDR3 nucleotides read TGCGCCAGCAGCTTGCGGGGGAACTCTGGAAACACCATATATTTT. Translated, it gives CASSLRGNSGNTIYF. Full variable domain (rest looked up from reference TRBV5-1 and TRBJ1-3): KAGVTQTPRYLIKTRGQQVTLSCSPISGHRSVSWYQQTPGQGLQFLFEYFSETQRNKGNFPGRFSGRQFSNSRSEMNVSTLELGDSALYLCASSLRGNSGNTIYFGEGSWLTVV.

The chain couples TRBV5-1 to TRBJ2-1, with TRBD2 matching 10 bases. From germline, CDR1 is SGHRS and CDR2 YFSETQ. The CDR3 extends over 17 amino acids. V trimming: 0 bases; J trimming: 3 bases; junction bases outside the gene matches: 6. The CDR3 bases are TGCGCCAGCAGCTTGGGTTATACTAGCGGGAACTACAATGAGCAGTTCTTC. Protein product: CASSLGYTSGNYNEQFF.

This sequence joins TRBV2 and TRBJ1-1, with D uncertain. CDR1 and CDR2 (germline): SNHLY, FYNNEI. The CDR3 spans 13 residues. V lost 3 bases to trimming and J lost 4 bases, with 9 bases between them. CDR3 loop: CASSDEVSTEAFF. The CDR3 nucleotides are TGTGCCAGCAGTGACGAGGTTTCCACTGAAGCTTTCTTT.

CDR3: CASSGQGGWQAQYF. Here the CDR3 DNA reads TGTGCCAGCTCTGGACAGGGCGGATGGCAGGCCCAGTACTTC. The chain carries TRBV6-1 and TRBJ2-5; 8 positions match TRBD1. Losses at the gene ends were 8 bases for V and 9 bases for J; bases not matched to a gene: 14. CDR1 MNHNS and CDR2 SASEGT come from the germline V gene. The CDR3 spans 14 residues.

The V gene is TRBV5-1, the J gene TRBJ2-7; 7 bases fit TRBD1. Germline CDR1 SGHRS, CDR2 YFSETQ. Germline trimming cut 3 bases from V and 0 bases from J; bases unmatched to any gene: 3. The CDR3 length is 14 residues. CDR3 amino acids: CASSSQGPSYEQYF. The CDR3 nucleotides are TGCGCCAGCAGCTCACAGGGGCCCTCCTACGAGCAGTACTTC.

In this sample, this clone turned up once. The chain uses TRBV30 and TRBJ1-2, with TRBD1 identical over 11 bases. CDR1 is GTSNPN and CDR2 is SVGIG in the germline V gene (reference sequence). Trimming removed 5 bases from V and 3 bases from J; junction bases left unmatched: 14. The CDR3 totals 17 residues. The CDR3 bases are TGTGCCTGGGGGACGGAGGACAGGGGGCGCGCTCACTATGGCTACACCTTC. As protein: CAWGTEDRGRAHYGYTF.

This sequence joins TRBV5-4 and TRBJ2-1; no clear D gene. The CDR3 runs 14 residues. V lost 4 bases and J 5 bases, leaving 13 bases between the germline ends. CDR1 and CDR2 from the germline V gene are SGHNT and YYREEE (reference sequence). The CDR3: CASSPRRSNNEQFF. The DNA of the CDR3 is TGTGCCAGCAGCCCTCGCAGGTCAAACAATGAGCAGTTCTTC.

Sample share makes this clone medium-sized (0.01 to 0.1%). Other DNA sequences in the sample encode the same CDR3. The J gene is TRBJ2-7, the V gene TRBV6-6; 7 bases line up with TRBD1. The germline V gene encodes CDR1 MNHNY and CDR2 SVGAGI (reference sequence). This CDR3 spans 14 amino acids. Unmatched junction bases numbered 2, after V lost 0 bases and J lost 3 bases. The CDR3 nucleotides are TGTGCCAGCAGTTACTCGGGGGACAGCTACGAGCAGTACTTC. Amino acid sequence: CASSYSGDSYEQYF.

This chain joins TRBV2 and TRBJ1-5; no clear D gene. Germline CDR1 SNHLY, CDR2 FYNNEI. The CDR3 is made up of 12 amino acids. Trimming cost V 8 bases and J 1 base, with 6 bases left between them. The CDR3 nucleotides are TGTGCCAGCTCCACAAGCAATCAGCCCCAGCATTTT. Its protein is CASSTSNQPQHF.

V gene TRBV9 combines with J gene TRBJ1-3; TRBD1 might be the D (5 bases). CDR3 length: 15 residues. V was clipped by 3 bases and J by 2 bases, with 12 bases between them. Germline CDR1 SGDLS, CDR2 YYNGEE. The DNA for the CDR3 is TGTGCCAGCAGCGGGGCGACGGGGGCTGGAAACACCATATATTTT. It encodes CASSGATGAGNTIYF.

The chain joins TRBV28 to TRBJ2-1; D call uncertain. V was clipped by 6 bases and J by 7 bases, with 7 bases between them. This CDR3 comprises 11 residues. Looked up from germline, CDR1 is MDHEN and CDR2 is SYDVKM. CDR3 residues: CASSRSNEQFF. CDR3 nucleotide sequence: TGTGCCAGCAGCAGAAGTAATGAGCAGTTCTTC. Full variable domain (outside the CDR3, taken from reference TRBV28 and TRBJ2-1): DVKVTQSSRYLVKRTGEKVFLECVQDMDHENMFWYRQDPGLGLRLIYFSYDVKMKEKGDIPEGYSVSREKKERFSLILESASTNQTSMYLCASSRSNEQFFGPGTRLTVL.

The V and J genes are TRBV19 and TRBJ2-1; 9 bases are shared with TRBD2. Germline V gene sequence: CDR1 LNHDA, CDR2 SQIVND (reference sequence). The CDR3 spans 17 residues. V lost 3 bases, J lost 4 bases, and 10 bases stayed unmatched. CDR3 in DNA: TGTGCCAGTAGTATTGTCGCTAGCGGGGCCCCTTACAATGAGCAGTTCTTC. It specifies CASSIVASGAPYNEQFF.

In this sample, this clone turned up a few times. The chain combines TRBV12-5 with TRBJ2-1; maybe TRBD2 (5 bases). Germline-derived CDR1 and CDR2 are LGHNT and FRNRAP. The CDR3 totals 16 residues. Trimming pared 4 bases from V and 5 bases from J, leaving 18 bases between. The CDR3 is CASGSRTDPSHNEQFF. CDR3 nucleotides: TGTGCTAGTGGTTCTCGGACTGATCCTAGCCACAATGAGCAGTTCTTC.

This chain links TRBV5-1 with TRBJ2-1, with 7 bases identical to TRBD2. V was clipped by 0 bases and J by 3 bases; unmatched bases: 3. Per germline, CDR1 SGHRS and CDR2 YFSETQ. The CDR3 extends over 15 amino acids. The CDR3 nucleotides read TGCGCCAGCAGCTTGGGGAGGGAGGGCTACAATGAGCAGTTCTTC. It specifies CASSLGREGYNEQFF.